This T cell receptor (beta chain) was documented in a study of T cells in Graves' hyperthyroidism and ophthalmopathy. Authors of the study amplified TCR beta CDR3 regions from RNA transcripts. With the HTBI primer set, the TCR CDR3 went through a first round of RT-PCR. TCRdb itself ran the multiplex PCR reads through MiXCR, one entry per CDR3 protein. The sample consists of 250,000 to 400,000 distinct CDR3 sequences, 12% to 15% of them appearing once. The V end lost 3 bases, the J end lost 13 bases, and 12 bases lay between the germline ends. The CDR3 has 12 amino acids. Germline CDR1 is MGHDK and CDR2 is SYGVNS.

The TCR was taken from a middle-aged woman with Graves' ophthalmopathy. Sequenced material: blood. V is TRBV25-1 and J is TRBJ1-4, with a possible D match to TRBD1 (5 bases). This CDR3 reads CASSETRGRLFF. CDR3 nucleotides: TGTGCCAGCAGTGAGACAAGGGGAAGACTGTTTTTT.